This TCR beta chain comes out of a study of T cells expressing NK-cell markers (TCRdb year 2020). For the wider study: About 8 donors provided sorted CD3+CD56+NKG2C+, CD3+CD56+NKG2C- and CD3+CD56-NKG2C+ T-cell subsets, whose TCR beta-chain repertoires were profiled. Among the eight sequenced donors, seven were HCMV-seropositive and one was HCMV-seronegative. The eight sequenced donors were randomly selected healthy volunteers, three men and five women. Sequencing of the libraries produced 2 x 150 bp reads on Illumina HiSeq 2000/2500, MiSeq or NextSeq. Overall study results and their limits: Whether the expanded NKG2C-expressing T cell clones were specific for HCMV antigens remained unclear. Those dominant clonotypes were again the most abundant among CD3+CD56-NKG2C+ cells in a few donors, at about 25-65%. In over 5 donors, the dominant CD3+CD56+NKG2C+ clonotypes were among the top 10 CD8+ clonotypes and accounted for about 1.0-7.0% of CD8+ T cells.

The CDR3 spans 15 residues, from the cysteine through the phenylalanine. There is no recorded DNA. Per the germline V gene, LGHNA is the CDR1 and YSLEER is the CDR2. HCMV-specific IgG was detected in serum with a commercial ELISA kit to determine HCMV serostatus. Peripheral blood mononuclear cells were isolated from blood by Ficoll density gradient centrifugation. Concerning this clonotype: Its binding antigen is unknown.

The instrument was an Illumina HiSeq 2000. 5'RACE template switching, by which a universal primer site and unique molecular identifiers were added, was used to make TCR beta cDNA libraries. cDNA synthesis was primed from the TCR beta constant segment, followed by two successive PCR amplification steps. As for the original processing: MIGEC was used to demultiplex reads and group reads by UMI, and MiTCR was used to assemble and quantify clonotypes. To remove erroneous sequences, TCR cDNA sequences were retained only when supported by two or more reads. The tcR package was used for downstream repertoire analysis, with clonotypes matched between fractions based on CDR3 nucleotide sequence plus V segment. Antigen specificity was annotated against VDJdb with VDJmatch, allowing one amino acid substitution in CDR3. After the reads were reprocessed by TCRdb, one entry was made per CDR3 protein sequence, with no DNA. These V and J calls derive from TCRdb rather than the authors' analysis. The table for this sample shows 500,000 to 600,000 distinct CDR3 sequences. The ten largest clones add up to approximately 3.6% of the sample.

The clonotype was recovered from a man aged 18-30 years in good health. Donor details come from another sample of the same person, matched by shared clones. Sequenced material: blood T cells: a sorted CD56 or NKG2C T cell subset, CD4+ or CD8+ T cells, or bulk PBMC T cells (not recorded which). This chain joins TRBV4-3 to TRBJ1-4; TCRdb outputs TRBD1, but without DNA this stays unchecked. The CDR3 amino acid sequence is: CASSQGGTGGEKLFF.